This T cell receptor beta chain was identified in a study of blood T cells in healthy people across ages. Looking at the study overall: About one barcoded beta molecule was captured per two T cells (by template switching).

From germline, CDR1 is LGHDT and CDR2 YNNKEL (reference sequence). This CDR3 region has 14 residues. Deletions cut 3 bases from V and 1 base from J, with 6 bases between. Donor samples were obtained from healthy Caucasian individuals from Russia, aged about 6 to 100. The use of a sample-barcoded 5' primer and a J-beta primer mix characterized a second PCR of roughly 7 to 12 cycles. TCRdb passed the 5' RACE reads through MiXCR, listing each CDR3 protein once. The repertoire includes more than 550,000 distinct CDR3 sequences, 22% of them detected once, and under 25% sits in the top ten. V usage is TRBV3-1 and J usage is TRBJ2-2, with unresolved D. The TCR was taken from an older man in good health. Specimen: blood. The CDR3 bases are TGTGCCAGCAGCCATTGGGGGAACACCGGGGAGCTGTTTTTT. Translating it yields CASSHWGNTGELFF.